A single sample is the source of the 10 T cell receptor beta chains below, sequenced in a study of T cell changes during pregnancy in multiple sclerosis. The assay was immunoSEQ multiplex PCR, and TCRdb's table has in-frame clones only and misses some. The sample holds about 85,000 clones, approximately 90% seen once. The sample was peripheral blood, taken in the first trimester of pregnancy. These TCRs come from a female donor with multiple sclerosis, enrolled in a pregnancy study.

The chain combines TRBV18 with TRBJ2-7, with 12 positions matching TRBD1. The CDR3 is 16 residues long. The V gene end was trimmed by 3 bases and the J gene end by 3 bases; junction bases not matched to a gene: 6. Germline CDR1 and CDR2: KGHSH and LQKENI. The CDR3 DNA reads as TGTGCCAGCTCACCGCAAGGGACAGGGGGCCGCTACGAGCAGTACTTC. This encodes CASSPQGTGGRYEQYF.

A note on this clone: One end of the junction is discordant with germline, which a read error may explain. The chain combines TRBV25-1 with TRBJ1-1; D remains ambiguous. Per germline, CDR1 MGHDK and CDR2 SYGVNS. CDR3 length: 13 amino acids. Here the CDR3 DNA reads TGTGCCAGCAGTGAATCGCCGCGGTTTGTTTTGATCTTT. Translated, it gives CASSESPRFVLIF.

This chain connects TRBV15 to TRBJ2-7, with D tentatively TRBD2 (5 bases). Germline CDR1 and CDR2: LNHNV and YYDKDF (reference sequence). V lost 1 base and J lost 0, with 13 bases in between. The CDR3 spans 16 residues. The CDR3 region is CATSRVEKGSSYEQYF. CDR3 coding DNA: TGTGCCACCAGCAGAGTGGAGAAAGGGAGCTCCTACGAGCAGTACTTC. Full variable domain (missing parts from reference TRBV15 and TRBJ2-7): DAMVIQNPRYQVTQFGKPVTLSCSQTLNHNVMYWYQQKSSQAPKLLFHYYDKDFNNEADTPDNFQSRRPNTSFCFLDIRSPGLGDTAMYLCATSRVEKGSSYEQYFGPGTRLTVT.

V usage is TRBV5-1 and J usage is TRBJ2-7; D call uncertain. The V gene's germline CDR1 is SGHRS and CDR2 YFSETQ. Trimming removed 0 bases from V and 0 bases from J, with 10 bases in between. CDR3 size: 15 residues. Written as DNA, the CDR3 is TGCGCCAGCAGCTTGGCCCTGAGGAGCTCCTACGAGCAGTACTTC. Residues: CASSLALRSSYEQYF.

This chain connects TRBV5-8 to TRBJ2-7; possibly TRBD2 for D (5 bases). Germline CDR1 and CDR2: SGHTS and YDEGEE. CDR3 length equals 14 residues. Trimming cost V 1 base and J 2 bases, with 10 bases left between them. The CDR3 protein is CASSLLRDPYEQYF. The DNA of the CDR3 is TGTGCCAGCAGCTTGTTGAGGGATCCCTACGAGCAGTACTTC.

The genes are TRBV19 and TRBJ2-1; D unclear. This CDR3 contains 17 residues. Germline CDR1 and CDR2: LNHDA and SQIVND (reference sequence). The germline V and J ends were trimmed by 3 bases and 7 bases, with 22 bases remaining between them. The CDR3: CASSIPRYARNRNEQFF. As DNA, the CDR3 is TGTGCCAGTAGTATCCCGCGATACGCGAGGAATCGGAATGAGCAGTTCTTC.

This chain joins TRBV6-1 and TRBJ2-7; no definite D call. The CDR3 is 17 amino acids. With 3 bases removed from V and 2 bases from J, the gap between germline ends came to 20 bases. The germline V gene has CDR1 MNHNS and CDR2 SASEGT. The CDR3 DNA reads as TGTGCCAGCAGTGATTCAGTGTGGGCAGAAGGAACCTACGAGCAGTACTTC. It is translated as CASSDSVWAEGTYEQYF.

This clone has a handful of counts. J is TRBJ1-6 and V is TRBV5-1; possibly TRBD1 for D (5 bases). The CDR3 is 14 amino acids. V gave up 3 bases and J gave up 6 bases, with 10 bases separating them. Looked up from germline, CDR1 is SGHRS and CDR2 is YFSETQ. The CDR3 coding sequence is TGCGCCAGCAGCTCGGACATTGGTAATTCACCCCTCCACTTT. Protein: CASSSDIGNSPLHF.

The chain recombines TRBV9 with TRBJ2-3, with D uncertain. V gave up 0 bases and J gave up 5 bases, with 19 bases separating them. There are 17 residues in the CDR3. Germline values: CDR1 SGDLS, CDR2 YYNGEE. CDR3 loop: CASSVDTAGGALDTQYF. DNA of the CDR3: TGTGCCAGCAGCGTAGACACGGCTGGCGGAGCCTTAGATACGCAGTATTTT.

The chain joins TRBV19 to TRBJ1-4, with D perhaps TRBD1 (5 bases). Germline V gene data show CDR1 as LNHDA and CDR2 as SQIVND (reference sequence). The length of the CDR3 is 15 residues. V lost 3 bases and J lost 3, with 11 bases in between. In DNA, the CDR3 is TGTGCCAGTAGTATCCCCGGCAGGGCTAATGAAAAACTGTTTTTT. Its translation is CASSIPGRANEKLFF.